One and the same sample provided the 29 T cell receptor beta chains below, sequenced in a study of cytomegalovirus exposure and HLA in healthy donors. With 60 Vbeta and 13 Jbeta primers, the PCR was carried out. Data came from immunoSEQ multiplex PCR; TCRdb stores just in-frame clones and leaves some out. The sample lists approximately 130,000 clones, just over 75% occurring once. The sample consisted of PBMCs. These receptors came from a woman aged 50 to 60 in good health and CMV-seronegative.

In nucleotides, the CDR3 is TGTGCCAGCTCACCAATTTCGGAGACCCAGTACTTC. Residues: CASSPISETQYF. The rearrangement links TRBV18 to TRBJ2-5; D remains unclear. Deletions cut 2 bases from V and 5 bases from J, with 6 bases between. The CDR3 spans 12 residues. The V gene's germline CDR1 is KGHSH and CDR2 LQKENI.

The chain uses TRBV2 and TRBJ2-5; 14 bases are shared with TRBD2. The CDR3 extends over 17 amino acids. The V gene end was trimmed by 6 bases and the J gene end by 3 bases; junction bases not matched to a gene: 9. Germline V gene sequence: CDR1 SNHLY, CDR2 FYNNEI. The CDR3 protein is CASSRRPGLAGEETQYF. CDR3 DNA sequence: TGTGCCAGCAGCCGCCGTCCGGGACTAGCGGGAGAAGAGACCCAGTACTTC.

The chain employs TRBV7-3 and TRBJ2-3, with a weak D call TRBD1 (6 bases). The CDR3 sequence is 15 residues long. Germline CDR1 reads SGHTA; CDR2 reads FQGTGA. The ends were cut back, 1 base at V and 3 bases at J, with 11 bases in the middle. The CDR3 DNA is TGTGCCAGCAGCTTAAGCGGCAGGGGAACAGATACGCAGTATTTT. This gives the protein CASSLSGRGTDTQYF.

V usage is TRBV11-2 and J usage is TRBJ2-7; 12 nucleotides line up with TRBD1. The CDR3 extends over 15 amino acids. Germline CDR1 reads SGHAT; CDR2 reads FQNNGV. V lost 6 bases to trimming and J lost 3 bases; unmatched junction nucleotides: 6. CDR3 in amino acids: CASSPGTGGDYEQYF. The CDR3 DNA follows: TGTGCCAGCAGTCCCGGGACAGGGGGCGACTACGAGCAGTACTTC. Full variable domain (remainder filled in from reference TRBV11-2 and TRBJ2-7): EAGVAQSPRYKIIEKRQSVAFWCNPISGHATLYWYQQILGQGPKLLIQFQNNGVVDDSQLPKDRFSAERLKGVDSTLKIQPAKLEDSAVYLCASSPGTGGDYEQYFGPGTRLTVT.

The chain joins TRBV2 to TRBJ2-2; 9 bases match TRBD1. The CDR3 runs to 15 residues. V gave up 6 bases and J gave up 6 bases; unmatched junction bases: 8. The germline V gene encodes CDR1 SNHLY and CDR2 FYNNEI. CDR3 nucleotide sequence: TGTGCCAGCAGCAGCAGGGACAGGGCCTCCGGGGAGCTGTTTTTT. Translation gives CASSSRDRASGELFF.

This chain joins TRBV29-1 and TRBJ2-1, with D possibly TRBD2 on 5 matching bases. Germline CDR1 and CDR2: SQVTM and ANQGSEA. V lost 3 bases and J lost 12, with 21 bases in between. This CDR3 region has 14 residues. CDR3 region: CSVDPTAVAVGQFF. In nucleotides, the CDR3 is TGCAGCGTTGATCCTACAGCGGTGGCGGTGGGGCAGTTCTTC.

The chain uses TRBV10-3 and TRBJ1-2; 12 bases agree with TRBD1. The CDR3 length is 13 residues. V dropped 10 bases and J dropped 5; count of bases not matched to a gene: 5. The germline V gene encodes CDR1 ENHRY and CDR2 SYGVKD. CDR3 protein: CATPGQGAYGYTF. The CDR3, as DNA: TGTGCCACCCCGGGACAGGGGGCTTATGGCTACACCTTC.

The gene calls are TRBV7-2 and TRBJ2-7, with D tentatively TRBD1 (6 bases). The CDR3 extends over 14 amino acids. V lost 3 bases, J lost 0 bases, and 9 bases lay in between. CDR1 is SGHTA, CDR2 FQGNSA, per germline. The CDR3 loop reads CASSFVGGSYEQYF. In nucleotides, the CDR3 is TGTGCCAGCAGCTTTGTAGGGGGCTCCTACGAGCAGTACTTC.

The chain has TRBV6-5 and TRBJ1-5; no clear D. This CDR3 is 11 amino acids long. V dropped 9 bases and J dropped 9 bases, with 12 bases sitting between them. Germline CDR1 is MNHEY and CDR2 is SVGAGI. The CDR3 is CASGSIGPQHF. In nucleotides, the CDR3 is TGTGCCAGTGGGAGCATCGGGCCCCAGCATTTT.

This sequence joins TRBV4-3 and TRBJ2-1; 8 bases agree with TRBD2. The germline V gene has CDR1 LGHNA and CDR2 YSLEER. There are 17 residues in the CDR3. J lost 2 bases, V lost 0 bases, and 6 bases had no gene match. The DNA of the CDR3 is TGCGCCAGCAGCCAAGATCCAGGCGGGAGGCCCTACAATGAGCAGTTCTTC. Protein: CASSQDPGGRPYNEQFF.

The CDR3 bases are TGCGCCAGCAGCCAAGCTAGGGGACTAGCGGGAGAAGGGGGAGAGACCCAGTACTTC. Translated: CASSQARGLAGEGGETQYF. This chain joins TRBV4-1 and TRBJ2-5, with TRBD2 matching 14 bases. Trimming took 1 base from V and 4 from J; bases not matched to a gene: 11. This CDR3 is built from 19 residues. The germline CDR1 and CDR2 sequences are MGHRA and YSYEKL.

The gene calls are TRBV7-3 and TRBJ2-3; 8 nucleotides line up with TRBD1. J lost 2 bases, V lost 6 bases, and 10 bases had no gene match. Germline V gives CDR1 SGHTA, CDR2 FQGTGA. The CDR3 is 16 amino acids. For the CDR3, the DNA is TGTGCCAGCAGTTCTACAGGGGGGTCTTTCACAGATACGCAGTATTTT. This sequence encodes CASSSTGGSFTDTQYF. Together with reference TRBV7-3 and TRBJ2-3, the CDR3 gives the full variable domain: GAGVSQTPSNKVTEKGKYVELRCDPISGHTALYWYRQSLGQGPEFLIYFQGTGAADDSGLPNDRFFAVRPEGSVSTLKIQRTERGDSAVYLCASSSTGGSFTDTQYFGPGTRLTVL.

V gene TRBV5-1 combines with J gene TRBJ1-4; 8 positions match TRBD1. Trimming at V came to 0 bases and at J to 3 bases, leaving 16 bases not matched to a gene. CDR1 is SGHRS and CDR2 is YFSETQ in the germline V gene. The length of the CDR3 is 20 residues. Here the CDR3 DNA reads TGCGCCAGCAGCTTGGACGGGACAGGCCGCGGGAAGGCAGCTAATGAAAAACTGTTTTTT. Encoded protein: CASSLDGTGRGKAANEKLFF.

The chain is built from TRBV6-1 and TRBJ1-1; D call uncertain. The germline V and J ends were trimmed by 5 bases and 2 bases, with 12 bases remaining between them. The germline V gene encodes CDR1 MNHNS and CDR2 SASEGT. The CDR3 is 14 residues long. The CDR3 sequence: CASSPQPTNTEAFF. The CDR3 nucleotides are TGTGCCAGCAGTCCCCAACCGACTAACACTGAAGCTTTCTTT.

This chain joins TRBV4-3 and TRBJ2-7; no clear D. V shed 4 bases and J shed 3 bases, with 10 bases lying between them. Germline CDR1 LGHNA, CDR2 YSLEER. CDR3 length: 13 amino acids. The CDR3 bases are TGCGCCAGCAGCCGGTCGGTTAACTACGAGCAGTACTTC. Protein sequence: CASSRSVNYEQYF.

The chain recombines TRBV9 with TRBJ2-3; a possible D gene is TRBD1 (5 bases). CDR1 is SGDLS, CDR2 YYNGEE, per germline. Trimming stripped 0 bases from V and 5 bases from J, with 19 bases between. This CDR3 region has 17 residues. The CDR3 protein is CASSVDPSGLLVDTQYF. CDR3 coding DNA: TGTGCCAGCAGCGTAGATCCCTCAGGGCTCCTAGTAGATACGCAGTATTTT. Full variable domain (missing parts from reference TRBV9 and TRBJ2-3): DSGVTQTPKHLITATGQRVTLRCSPRSGDLSVYWYQQSLDQGLQFLIQYYNGEERAKGNILERFSAQQFPDLHSELNLSSLELGDSALYFCASSVDPSGLLVDTQYFGPGTRLTVL.

Note on this clone: The junction differs from germline at one of its ends, possibly a read error. The rearrangement links TRBV19 to TRBJ2-1; 9 nucleotides agree with TRBD2. Germline assignment: CDR1 LNHDA and CDR2 SQIVND (reference sequence). CDR3 length equals 14 residues. Here the CDR3 DNA reads TGTGCCAGCAGTACTACTAGCGGGTACAATGAGCAGTTCTTC. Its protein is CASSTTSGYNEQFF.

The CDR3 bases are TGTGCCAGCAGCCCCGGACAGGGGAAGAACACTGAAGCTTTCTTT. Amino acids: CASSPGQGKNTEAFF. V usage is TRBV5-4 and J usage is TRBJ1-1, with TRBD1 matching 9 bases. The V and J ends lost 4 bases and 1 base, in that order; junction bases with no gene match: 5. Germline V gives CDR1 SGHNT, CDR2 YYREEE (reference sequence). The CDR3 runs 15 residues. Looking up the rest from reference TRBV5-4 and TRBJ1-1 gives the full variable domain: ETGVTQSPTHLIKTRGQQVTLRCSSQSGHNTVSWYQQALGQGPQFIFQYYREEENGRGNFPPRFSGLQFPNYSSELNVNALELDDSALYLCASSPGQGKNTEAFFGQGTRLTVV.

This clone has just one count. One end of the junction does not line up with germline, which may come from a read error. This sequence joins TRBV25-1 and TRBJ1-2; perhaps TRBD1 as D (6 bases). The CDR3 extends over 13 amino acids. Germline-derived CDR1 and CDR2 are MGHDK and SYGVNS. The CDR3 is CASSELGAGGYPF. As DNA, the CDR3 is TGTGCCAGCAGTGAACTGGGGGCAGGTGGCTACCCCTTC.

This chain uses TRBV6-8 with TRBJ1-5, with unresolved D. This CDR3 is 15 amino acids long. Germline loops: CDR1 MNHGY, CDR2 SAAAGT. V was cut by 4 bases and J by 5 bases, with 15 bases left in between. The CDR3 bases are TGTGCCAGCAGTTGGCGGTCCCCGCTCTATCAGCCCCAGCATTTT. As protein: CASSWRSPLYQPQHF.

This chain uses TRBV7-9 with TRBJ1-1, with TRBD1 matching 7 bases. CDR3 length: 18 residues. Unmatched junction bases numbered 15, after V lost 5 bases and J lost 0 bases. Germline V CDR1 and CDR2: SEHNR, FQNEAQ (reference sequence). CDR3 residues: CASSNRPLTGVMNTEAFF. CDR3 DNA: TGTGCCAGCAGCAATAGGCCCCTAACAGGGGTCATGAACACTGAAGCTTTCTTT. The full variable domain, rest sourced from reference TRBV7-9 and TRBJ1-1, is DTGVSQNPRHKITKRGQNVTFRCDPISEHNRLYWYRQTLGQGPEFLTYFQNEAQLEKSRLLSDRFSAERPKGSFSTLEIQRTEQGDSAMYLCASSNRPLTGVMNTEAFFGQGTRLTVV.

The chain joins TRBV5-1 to TRBJ2-5, with TRBD2 matching 7 bases. The CDR3 runs to 13 residues. With V trimmed by 4 bases and J by 2 bases, 2 bases remained unmatched. The germline V gene has CDR1 SGHRS and CDR2 YFSETQ. In nucleotides, the CDR3 is TGCGCCAGCAGCGCGCGGGGGCAAGAGACCCAGTACTTC. It encodes CASSARGQETQYF.

The chain carries TRBV5-1 and TRBJ2-2, with D perhaps matching TRBD1 (5 bases). The V gene's germline CDR1 is SGHRS and CDR2 YFSETQ. The V gene lost 4 bases and the J gene lost 2 bases, with 15 bases spanning the gap. This CDR3 is built from 16 residues. The CDR3 loop is CASSQTLRGNTGELFF. Here the CDR3 DNA reads TGCGCCAGCAGCCAGACACTTAGGGGTAACACCGGGGAGCTGTTTTTT.

This chain uses TRBV18 with TRBJ1-1; TRBD1 is a possible D gene (6 bases). Germline loops: CDR1 KGHSH, CDR2 LQKENI. The V gene lost 4 bases and the J gene lost 4 bases, with 37 bases spanning the gap. CDR3 length equals 22 residues. The CDR3 DNA reads TGTGCCAGCTCACAAATCACCCCGACCCTTAACGCACAGGGTCGAAGTCGCACTGAAGCTTTCTTT. It yields the protein CASSQITPTLNAQGRSRTEAFF.

Turning to this clone: The DNA is left out, because the CDR3 cannot be placed on it with certainty; the CDR3 is given as TCRdb lists it. V is TRBV29-1 and J is TRBJ1-2; the DNA was not used to check the table's D call, TRBD1. The germline V gene encodes CDR1 SQVTM and CDR2 ANQGSEA. Both ends counted, the CDR3 spans 13 residues. The CDR3: CSVGTGSNYGYPF.

J is TRBJ1-1 and V is TRBV5-1; 11 bases fit TRBD1. The germline V gene has CDR1 SGHRS and CDR2 YFSETQ. V trimming: 1 base; J trimming: 4 bases; junction bases outside the gene matches: 6. This CDR3 contains 16 residues. In DNA, the CDR3 is TGCGCCAGCAGCTTGTCGGACAGGGGGCAAATCACTGAAGCTTTCTTT. It translates to CASSLSDRGQITEAFF.

The chain employs TRBV25-1 and TRBJ1-5, with D unclear. Trimming left V 2 bases short and J 3 bases short, with 11 bases between. CDR3 length: 15 residues. CDR1 and CDR2 from the germline V gene are MGHDK and SYGVNS. CDR3 DNA: TGTGCCAGCAGTGAAAGTGGGAGGGCCAATCAGCCCCAGCATTTT. Protein sequence: CASSESGRANQPQHF.

A few counts support this clone. The gene calls are TRBV5-4 and TRBJ2-1; 8 positions match TRBD2. Germline loops: CDR1 SGHNT, CDR2 YYREEE (reference sequence). V dropped 5 bases and J dropped 0; count of bases not matched to a gene: 4. The CDR3 is 15 amino acids. As DNA, the CDR3 is TGTGCCAGCAGTTCGGGACTAGGCTCCTACAATGAGCAGTTCTTC. It codes for CASSSGLGSYNEQFF. The variable domain in full, completed from reference TRBV5-4 and TRBJ2-1, reads ETGVTQSPTHLIKTRGQQVTLRCSSQSGHNTVSWYQQALGQGPQFIFQYYREEENGRGNFPPRFSGLQFPNYSSELNVNALELDDSALYLCASSSGLGSYNEQFFGPGTRLTVL.

The V gene is TRBV5-4, the J gene TRBJ1-1; TRBD1 is a possible D gene (6 bases). This CDR3 is built from 12 residues. Germline values: CDR1 SGHNT, CDR2 YYREEE (reference sequence). V was clipped by 1 base and J by 6 bases, with 7 bases between them. The CDR3 nucleotides read TGTGCCAGCAGCTTGTACAGGGCTGAAGCTTTCTTT. Protein product: CASSLYRAEAFF. Full variable domain (remainder filled in from reference TRBV5-4 and TRBJ1-1): ETGVTQSPTHLIKTRGQQVTLRCSSQSGHNTVSWYQQALGQGPQFIFQYYREEENGRGNFPPRFSGLQFPNYSSELNVNALELDDSALYLCASSLYRAEAFFGQGTRLTVV.